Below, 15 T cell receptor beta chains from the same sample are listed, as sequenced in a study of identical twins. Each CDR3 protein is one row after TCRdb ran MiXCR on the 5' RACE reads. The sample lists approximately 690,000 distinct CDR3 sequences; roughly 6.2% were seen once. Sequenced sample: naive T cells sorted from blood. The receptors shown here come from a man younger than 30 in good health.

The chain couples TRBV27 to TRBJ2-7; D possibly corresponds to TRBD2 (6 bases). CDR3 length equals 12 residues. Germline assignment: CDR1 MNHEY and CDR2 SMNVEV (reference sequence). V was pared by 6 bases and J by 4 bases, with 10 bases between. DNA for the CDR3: TGTGCCAGCAGCCCGGGAGAGTACGAGCAGTACTTC. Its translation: CASSPGEYEQYF.

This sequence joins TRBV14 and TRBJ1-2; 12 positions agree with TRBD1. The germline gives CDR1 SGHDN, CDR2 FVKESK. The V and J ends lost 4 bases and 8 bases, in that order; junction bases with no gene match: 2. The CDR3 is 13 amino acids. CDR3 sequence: CASSRDRGQGYTF. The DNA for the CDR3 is TGTGCCAGCAGCCGGGACAGGGGGCAGGGCTACACCTTC.

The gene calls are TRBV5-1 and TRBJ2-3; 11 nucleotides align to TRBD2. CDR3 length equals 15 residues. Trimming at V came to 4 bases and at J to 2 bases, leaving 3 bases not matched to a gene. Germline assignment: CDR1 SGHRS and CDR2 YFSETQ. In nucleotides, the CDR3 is TGCGCCAGCAGCGGGACTAGCGGTGCCACAGATACGCAGTATTTT. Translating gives CASSGTSGATDTQYF.

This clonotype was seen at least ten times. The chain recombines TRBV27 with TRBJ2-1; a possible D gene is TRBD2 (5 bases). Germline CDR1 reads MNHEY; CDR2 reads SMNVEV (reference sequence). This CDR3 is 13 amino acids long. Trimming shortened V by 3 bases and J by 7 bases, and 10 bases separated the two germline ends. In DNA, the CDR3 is TGTGCCAGCAGTTTGGCGGGCTTGAATGAGCAGTTCTTC. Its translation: CASSLAGLNEQFF.

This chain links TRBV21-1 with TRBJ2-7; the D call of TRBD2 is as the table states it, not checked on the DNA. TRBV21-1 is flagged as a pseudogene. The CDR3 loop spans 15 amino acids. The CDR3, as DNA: TGTGCCAGCAGCCCCCCGACTAGCGATCCCTACGAGCAGTACGTC. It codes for CASSPPTSDPYEQYV.

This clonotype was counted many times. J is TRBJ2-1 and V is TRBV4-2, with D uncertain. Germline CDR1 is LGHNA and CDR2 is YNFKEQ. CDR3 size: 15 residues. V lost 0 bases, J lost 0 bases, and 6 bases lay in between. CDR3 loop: CASSQDRSSYNEQFF. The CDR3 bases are TGTGCCAGCAGCCAAGACAGAAGCTCCTACAATGAGCAGTTCTTC.

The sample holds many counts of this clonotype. CDR3 residues: CASSLNLAGGPGGGELFF. The CDR3, as DNA: TGTGCCAGCAGTTTAAATCTGGCGGGAGGGCCAGGAGGCGGGGAGCTGTTTTTT. This chain joins TRBV12-3 or TRBV12-4 and TRBJ2-2; 9 bases match TRBD2. V gave up 2 bases and J gave up 7 bases; unmatched junction bases: 14. This CDR3 has 18 amino acids.

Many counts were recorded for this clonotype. The CDR3 bases are TGTGCTAGTGGTTTGGCCACCGGGCCCAGCTCCTACAATGAGCAGTTCTTC. Residues: CASGLATGPSSYNEQFF. V usage is TRBV12-5 and J usage is TRBJ2-1; no clear D. The CDR3 length is 17 residues. The V gene lost 1 base and the J gene lost 0 bases, with 13 bases spanning the gap. Germline assignment: CDR1 LGHNT and CDR2 FRNRAP. The full variable domain, rest sourced from reference TRBV12-5 and TRBJ2-1, is DARVTQTPRHKVTEMGQEVTMRCQPILGHNTVFWYRQTMMQGLELLAYFRNRAPLDDSGMPKDRFSAEMPDATLATLKIQPSEPRDSAVYFCASGLATGPSSYNEQFFGPGTRLTVL.

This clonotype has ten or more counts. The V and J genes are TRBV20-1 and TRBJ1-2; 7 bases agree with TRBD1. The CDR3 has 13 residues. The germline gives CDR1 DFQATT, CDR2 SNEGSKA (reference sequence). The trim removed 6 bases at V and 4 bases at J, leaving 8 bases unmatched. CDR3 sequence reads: CSAPRDSAYGYTF. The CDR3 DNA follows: TGCAGTGCGCCCCGGGACAGTGCCTATGGCTACACCTTC.

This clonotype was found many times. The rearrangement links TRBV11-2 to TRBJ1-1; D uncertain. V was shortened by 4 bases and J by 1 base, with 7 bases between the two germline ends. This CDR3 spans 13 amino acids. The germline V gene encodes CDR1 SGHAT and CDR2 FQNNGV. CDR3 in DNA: TGTGCCAGCAGCTCCCGGTGGAACACTGAAGCTTTCTTT. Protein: CASSSRWNTEAFF.

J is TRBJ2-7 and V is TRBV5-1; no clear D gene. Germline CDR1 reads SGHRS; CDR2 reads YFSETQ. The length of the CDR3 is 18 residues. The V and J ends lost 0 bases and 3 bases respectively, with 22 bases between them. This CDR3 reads CASSLGDLRWRPFYEQYV. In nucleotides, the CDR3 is TGCGCCAGCAGCTTGGGCGACTTAAGGTGGAGACCTTTCTACGAGCAGTACGTC.

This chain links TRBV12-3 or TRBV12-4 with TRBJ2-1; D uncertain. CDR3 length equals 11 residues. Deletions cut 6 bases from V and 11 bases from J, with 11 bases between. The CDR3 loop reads CASSHRAQQFF. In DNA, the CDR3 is TGTGCCAGCAGCCACCGGGCCCAGCAGTTCTTC.

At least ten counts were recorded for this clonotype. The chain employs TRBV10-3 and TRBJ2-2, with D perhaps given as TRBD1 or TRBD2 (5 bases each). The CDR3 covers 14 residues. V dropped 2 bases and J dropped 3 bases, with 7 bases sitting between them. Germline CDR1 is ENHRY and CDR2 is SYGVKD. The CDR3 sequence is CAISEGTDTGELFF. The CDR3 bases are TGTGCCATCAGTGAGGGGACGGACACCGGGGAGCTGTTTTTT.

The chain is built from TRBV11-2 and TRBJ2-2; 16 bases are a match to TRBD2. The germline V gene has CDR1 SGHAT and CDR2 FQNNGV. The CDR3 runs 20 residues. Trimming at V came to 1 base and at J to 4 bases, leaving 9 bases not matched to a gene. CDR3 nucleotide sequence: TGTGCCAGCAGCTTAGTGGAGGGGACTAGCGGGGGGGGCAGCACCGGGGAGCTGTTTTTT. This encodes CASSLVEGTSGGGSTGELFF.

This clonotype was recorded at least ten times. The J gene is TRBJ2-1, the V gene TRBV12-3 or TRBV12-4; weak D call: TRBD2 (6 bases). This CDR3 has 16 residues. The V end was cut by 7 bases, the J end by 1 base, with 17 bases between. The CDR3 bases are TGTGCCAGCAACTCCTTACTAGCTAGGTCCTACAATGAGCAGTTCTTC. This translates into CASNSLLARSYNEQFF.